Following are 8 T cell receptor beta chains from one sample sequenced in a study of blood T cells in healthy people across ages. A sample-barcoded 5' primer and a J-beta primer mix were used in a second PCR of about 7 to 12 cycles. TCRdb independently ran MiXCR on the 5' RACE reads; one entry per CDR3 protein. The sample shows 250,000 to 300,000 distinct CDR3 sequences, 27% of them seen only once. Material: blood. These receptors were obtained from a woman aged 65 to 85 in good health.

This clonotype was found a few times. This rearrangement joins TRBV7-2 to TRBJ1-1, with a tentative D call TRBD1 (6 bases). There are 17 residues in the CDR3. The germline gives CDR1 SGHTA, CDR2 FQGNSA. V lost 1 base and J 2 bases, leaving 17 bases between the germline ends. The CDR3 DNA is TGTGCCAGCAGCTTAGGAATAGGGGGGGGCGGAAACACTGAAGCTTTCTTT. Its translation: CASSLGIGGGGNTEAFF.

The chain couples TRBV4-2 to TRBJ2-2; D unclear. This CDR3 is 15 amino acids long. The germline V and J ends were trimmed by 5 bases and 1 base, with 11 bases remaining between them. From germline, CDR1 is LGHNA and CDR2 YNFKEQ. The CDR3 DNA sequence: TGTGCCAGCAGCAGGGTGGCCGAGAACACCGGGGAGCTGTTTTTT. This gives the protein CASSRVAENTGELFF.

This chain links TRBV7-2 with TRBJ2-3, with unresolved D. The CDR3 has 13 residues. V lost 2 bases and J lost 6, with 9 bases in between. Germline CDR1 SGHTA, CDR2 FQGNSA. The CDR3 coding sequence is TGTGCCAGCAGCTTAAATCTAAGGGATACGCAGTATTTT. It yields the protein CASSLNLRDTQYF.

CDR3 coding DNA: TGTGCCAGTAGTAGAGGGCAGCTCAACACTGAAGCTTTCTTT. It specifies CASSRGQLNTEAFF. The V and J genes are TRBV19 and TRBJ1-1; D is unresolved. CDR3 length equals 14 residues. CDR1 is LNHDA and CDR2 is SQIVND in the germline V gene (reference sequence). Trimming took off 4 bases at V and 2 bases at J, with 11 bases between the two ends.

This clonotype has a count of ten or more. The chain carries TRBV4-1 and TRBJ2-2; 8 bases align to TRBD2. Germline CDR1 reads MGHRA; CDR2 reads YSYEKL. The CDR3 contains 18 residues. The ends lost 4 bases at V and 2 bases at J; junction bases unmatched: 12. The CDR3 sequence: CASSPTDLTSGNTGELFF. The DNA for the CDR3 is TGCGCCAGCAGCCCCACCGATCTTACTAGCGGAAACACCGGGGAGCTGTTTTTT.

The rearrangement joins TRBV3-1 to TRBJ1-4; no reliable D call. The CDR3 runs to 13 residues. The germline V gene has CDR1 LGHDT and CDR2 YNNKEL (reference sequence). V lost 0 bases and J lost 8, with 7 bases in between. In nucleotides, the CDR3 is TGTGCCAGCAGCCAAGAGAGGCAGGAAAAACTGTTTTTT. Translated: CASSQERQEKLFF.

This sequence joins TRBV7-2 and TRBJ2-3; TRBD2 agrees at 7 bases. The CDR3 has 16 amino acids. V was pared by 0 bases and J by 6 bases, with 9 bases of the junction left unmatched. Germline-derived CDR1 and CDR2 are SGHTA and FQGNSA. The CDR3 region is CASSLAGEAGVDTQYF. CDR3 sequence (DNA): TGTGCCAGCAGCTTAGCCGGGGAGGCGGGGGTGGATACGCAGTATTTT.

This clonotype was detected ten times or more. CDR3 protein: CATSDRLAGGPSKRNEQFF. The DNA for the CDR3 is TGTGCCACCAGTGATCGACTAGCGGGAGGCCCCAGTAAGAGAAATGAGCAGTTCTTC. The V call is TRBV24-1, the J call TRBJ2-1; TRBD2 matches 13 bases. CDR3 length: 19 amino acids. V shed 3 bases, J shed 7 bases, and the junction held 14 bases outside the gene matches. CDR1 is KGHDR and CDR2 is SFDVKD in the germline V gene.